This T cell receptor (beta chain) was identified during a study of cytomegalovirus exposure and HLA in healthy donors. General observations from the study: A prior analysis recorded that most TCR beta V segments were productive about 87% or about 30% of the time. Available immune exposure information covered CMV serostatus only.

The germline gives CDR1 MNHEY, CDR2 SMNVEV (reference sequence). V shed 3 bases, J shed 1 base, and the junction held 1 base outside the gene matches. The CDR3 is 14 amino acids. PCR primers comprised 60 Vbeta and 13 Jbeta primers. Profiling relied on immunoSEQ multiplex PCR, and the TCRdb table lists in-frame clones only, not all of them. The table lists about 130,000 clones, under 85% of them singletons, with 3.1% in the top ten. Note on this clone: No antigen is known for it.

The V and J genes are TRBV27 and TRBJ2-7, with 9 bases fitting TRBD1. This sequence was found in a man under 40 in good health and CMV-seronegative. Sequencing was performed on PBMCs. The CDR3 here is CASSFGTGSYEQYF. The CDR3 nucleotides read TGTGCCAGCAGTTTCGGGACAGGGTCCTACGAGCAGTACTTC.